This is a list of T cell receptor beta chains from one sample in a study of breast tumors, draining lymph nodes, adjacent tissues. TCRdb reprocessed the multiplex PCR reads with MiXCR, giving one entry per CDR3 protein. The sample has roughly 17,000 distinct CDR3 sequences; 63% are singletons. Sequencing was carried out using tumor-adjacent breast tissue. The receptors come from a female donor with breast cancer. Some clones in this sample may be carry-over from other donors' samples. CDR3s include the opening cysteine and the closing phenylalanine or tryptophan. The order of the fields is D gene, clone size, J gene, V gene, CDR3 protein, CDR3 DNA. The D gene is left open where the match is weak. Clone size is stated in some rows and not others, as once, few, many or a class when expanded.

- | - | TRBJ1-4 | TRBV9 | CASSKGGEGASEKLFF | TGTGCCAGCAGCAAGGGAGGGGAGGGAGCGTCTGAAAAACTGTTTTTT
TRBD1 | - | TRBJ1-1 | TRBV27 | CASISGTGNTEAFF | TGTGCCAGCATCTCTGGGACAGGGAACACTGAAGCTTTCTTT
TRBD2 | - | TRBJ2-1 | TRBV7-2 | CASRPGGHEQFF | TGTGCCAGCAGACCGGGGGGTCATGAGCAGTTCTTC
TRBD1 | many | TRBJ2-2 | TRBV18 | CASSPTTGTGYIGELFF | TGTGCCAGCTCACCGACCACCGGGACAGGGTATATCGGGGAGCTGTTTTTT
- | many | TRBJ2-7 | TRBV6-2/TRBV6-3 | CASSHPTQNRKDEQYF | TGTGCCAGCAGTCACCCTACCCAGAACAGAAAGGACGAGCAGTACTTC
- | - | TRBJ2-7 | TRBV19 | CASSIAEGRQQYF | TGTGCCAGTAGTATAGCTGAAGGGCGCCAGCAGTACTTC
TRBD2 | - | TRBJ2-1 | TRBV2 | CASSWTSGRLNEQFF | TGTGCCAGCAGTTGGACTAGCGGGAGGCTCAATGAGCAGTTCTTC
TRBD1 | few | TRBJ1-5 | TRBV7-9 | CASSPTGDQPQHF | TGTGCCAGCAGCCCGACAGGGGATCAGCCCCAGCATTTT
TRBD1 | - | TRBJ2-1 | TRBV29-1 | CSVGQGRNEQFF | TGCAGCGTAGGACAGGGAAGGAATGAGCAGTTCTTC
TRBD1 | - | TRBJ1-6 | TRBV6-1 | CASSNRDSNSPLHF | TGTGCCAGCAGTAACCGGGACAGTAATTCACCCCTCCACTTT
- | - | TRBJ2-3 | TRBV6-4 | CASSDLADSSTDTQYF | TGTGCCAGCAGTGACTTGGCGGACTCGTCGACAGATACGCAGTATTTT
TRBD2 | - | TRBJ2-1 | TRBV12-3/TRBV12-4 | CASSNPSGGLNEQFF | TGTGCCAGCAGCAACCCGTCGGGGGGGCTTAATGAGCAGTTCTTC
TRBD1 | - | TRBJ1-2 | TRBV7-9 | CASSFHGTGALGYTF | TGTGCCAGCAGCTTTCACGGGACAGGGGCGCTTGGCTACACCTTC
TRBD2 | - | TRBJ2-3 | TRBV24-1 | CATSDLKPGTSGYTDTQYF | TGTGCCACCAGTGATTTGAAGCCCGGGACTAGCGGGTACACAGATACGCAGTATTTT
- | large | TRBJ1-6 | TRBV9 | CASSVEGSRSPLHF | TGTGCCAGCAGCGTAGAAGGGTCCCGTTCACCCCTCCACTTT
- | medium-sized | TRBJ1-2 | TRBV18 | CASSPNSKNGYTF | TGTGCCAGCTCACCAAACTCGAAGAACGGCTACACCTTC
- | - | TRBJ1-3 | TRBV6-1 | CAGSPQGSGNTIYF | TGTGCCGGCAGTCCCCAGGGTTCTGGAAATACCATATATTTT
TRBD1 | - | TRBJ1-6 | TRBV20-1 | CSAPSDRGDNSPLHF | TGCAGTGCTCCGTCAGACAGGGGGGATAATTCACCCCTCCACTTT
- | - | TRBJ2-5 | TRBV5-1 | CASSLGRGQDTQYF | TGCGCCAGCAGCTTGGGACGGGGGCAAGACACCCAGTACTTC
- | - | TRBJ2-7 | TRBV20-1 | CSASRVSSYEQYF | TGCAGTGCTAGCCGGGTGAGCTCCTACGAGCAGTACTTC
- | many | TRBJ1-1 | TRBV12-3/TRBV12-4 | CASKRENTEAFF | TGTGCCAGCAAGCGGGAGAACACTGAAGCTTTCTTT
TRBD1 | many | TRBJ1-5 | TRBV27 | CASRQGDLSGQPQHF | TGTGCCAGCAGACAGGGGGACTTGTCTGGTCAGCCCCAGCATTTT
- | medium-sized | TRBJ2-7 | TRBV10-3 | CAISEPPYEQYF | TGTGCCATCAGTGAGCCGCCCTACGAGCAGTACTTC
TRBD2 | few | TRBJ2-2 | TRBV7-9 | CASSFGGGPTGELFF | TGTGCCAGCAGCTTCGGCGGGGGACCCACCGGGGAGCTGTTTTTT
- | - | TRBJ1-2 | TRBV15 | CATSRNPDRDYGYTF | TGTGCCACCAGCAGAAACCCGGACCGTGACTATGGCTACACCTTC
- | - | TRBJ1-6 | TRBV2 | CASSEQQGRNSPLHF | TGTGCCAGCAGTGAACAACAGGGCCGTAATTCACCCCTCCACTTT
- | - | TRBJ1-3 | TRBV5-5 | CASSSQSGNTIYF | TGTGCCAGCAGCTCACAGAGTGGAAACACCATATATTTT
TRBD2 | - | TRBJ2-1 | TRBV10-3 | CAISVRVTGTSGNNEQFF | TGTGCCATCAGTGTGAGGGTAACCGGGACTAGCGGTAACAATGAGCAGTTCTTC
- | medium-sized | TRBJ1-3 | TRBV4-1 | CASRPRGRSGNTIYF | TGCGCCAGCAGACCTAGGGGTAGGTCTGGAAACACCATATATTTT
TRBD1 | - | TRBJ2-2 | TRBV9 | CASSVGWTGVTGELFF | TGTGCCAGCAGCGTGGGGTGGACAGGGGTCACAGGGGAGCTGTTTTTT
- | - | TRBJ2-7 | TRBV7-2 | CASSQMAGEQYF | TGTGCCAGCAGCCAAATGGCTGGAGAGCAGTACTTC
TRBD2 | - | TRBJ2-3 | TRBV7-2 | CAGSVAGGPTDTQYF | TGTGCCGGCAGCGTAGCGGGAGGGCCGACAGATACGCAGTATTTT
TRBD1 | - | TRBJ2-5 | TRBV29-1 | CSVEGQAQETQYF | TGCAGCGTTGAGGGACAGGCTCAAGAGACCCAGTACTTC
- | - | TRBJ2-3 | TRBV12-3/TRBV12-4 | CASSPSSDTQYF | TGTGCCAGCAGCCCTAGCTCAGATACGCAGTATTTT
TRBD1 | - | TRBJ1-2 | TRBV5-5 | CASSLGGQGMSGYTF | TGTGCCAGCAGCTTGGGGGGACAGGGGATGAGTGGCTACACCTTC
- | - | TRBJ2-3 | TRBV6-4 | CASSDDRRGTQYF | TGTGCCAGCAGCGATGACCGGAGAGGTACGCAGTATTTT
- | many | TRBJ2-1 | TRBV6-1 | CASSLRGLFGNEQFF | TGTGCCAGCAGTCTACGGGGGCTCTTCGGGAATGAGCAGTTCTTC
TRBD1 | - | TRBJ1-2 | TRBV7-2 | CASSRDRVNYGYTF | TGTGCCAGCAGCCGCGACAGGGTAAACTATGGCTACACCTTC
- | once | TRBJ1-2 | TRBV24-1 | CATSDSDIYNYGYTF | TGTGCCACCAGTGACTCTGACATATATAACTATGGCTACACCTTC
TRBD2 | - | TRBJ2-3 | TRBV7-3 | CASSRTGRGSRTDPQYF | TGTGCCAGCAGCCGCACGGGGAGGGGCTCGCGCACAGATCCGCAGTATTTT
TRBD1 | - | TRBJ1-2 | TRBV9 | CASSRGQDHGYTF | TGTGCCAGCAGCAGGGGACAGGATCATGGCTACACCTTC
- | many | TRBJ1-3 | TRBV28 | CASSFRPNTIYF | TGTGCCAGCAGTTTTCGCCCTAACACCATATATTTT
- | once | TRBJ1-5 | TRBV18 | CASSPGIYQPQHF | TGTGCCAGCTCACCAGGGATTTATCAGCCCCAGCATTTT
- | many | TRBJ1-6 | TRBV6-5 | CASSKRMAGNSPLHF | TGTGCCAGCAGTAAACGAATGGCCGGCAATTCACCCCTCCACTTT
- | - | TRBJ1-5 | TRBV9 | CASSVGQDRNQPQHF | TGTGCCAGCAGCGTAGGTCAGGACAGAAATCAGCCCCAGCATTTT
TRBD1 | - | TRBJ2-3 | TRBV7-8 | CASSFGTGVTDTQYF | TGTGCCAGCAGCTTCGGGACAGGGGTCACAGATACGCAGTATTTT
TRBD2 | many | TRBJ2-4 | TRBV12-3/TRBV12-4 | CASSFLSGGEYKIQYF | TGTGCCAGCAGTTTCCTAAGCGGGGGGGAGTATAAGATTCAGTACTTC
TRBD1 | many | TRBJ1-2 | TRBV6-2/TRBV6-3 | CASSYYIGTGVYGYTF | TGTGCCAGCAGTTATTACATCGGGACAGGGGTATATGGCTACACCTTC
- | many | TRBJ2-2 | TRBV27 | CASSLLNTGELFF | TGTGCCAGCAGTTTACTGAACACCGGGGAGCTGTTTTTT
- | medium-sized | TRBJ2-1 | TRBV9 | CASSAAPGSYNEQFF | TGTGCCAGCAGCGCCGCCCCGGGGTCCTACAATGAGCAGTTCTTC
- | - | TRBJ1-4 | TRBV7-6 | CASSARRMVNEKLFF | TGTGCCAGCAGCGCCCGGAGGATGGTAAATGAAAAACTGTTTTTT
TRBD1 | medium-sized | TRBJ2-2 | TRBV7-6 | CASSLFWTGGTGELFF | TGTGCCAGCAGCTTGTTTTGGACAGGGGGCACCGGGGAGCTGTTTTTT